A selection of T cell receptor beta chains follows, all from one sample in a study of blood T cell repertoires in COVID-19. This table comes from immunoSEQ multiplex PCR, and its TCRdb copy is limited to in-frame clones, with some not included. The table has around 200,000 clones, about 86% seen once; the top ten hold around an eighth. Material for sequencing was peripheral blood. Receptors originate from a man younger than 45 with active or convalescent COVID-19. The CDR3 runs from the conserved cysteine through the conserved F or W. Fields, in order: V gene, CDR3 protein.

v_call: TRBV2; cdr3_aa: CASRGTGTEAFF
v_call: TRBV12-3/TRBV12-4; cdr3_aa: CASSLEGRTEAFF
v_call: TRBV7-2; cdr3_aa: CASSAGATGSNEQFF
v_call: TRBV30; cdr3_aa: CAWSVGGRNNEQFF
v_call: TRBV11-3; cdr3_aa: CASSAAPGLAVNTGELFF
v_call: TRBV15; cdr3_aa: CATSRPPGTVNTGELFF
v_call: TRBV18; cdr3_aa: CASSLGQVSSYEQYF
v_call: TRBV19; cdr3_aa: CASSAADVRVWDSPLHF
v_call: TRBV28; cdr3_aa: CASSSDIYGYTF
v_call: TRBV19; cdr3_aa: CASSIAGETDTQYF
v_call: TRBV7-9; cdr3_aa: CASSSTLYEQYF
v_call: TRBV28; cdr3_aa: CASRINGQFQETQYF
v_call: TRBV4-1; cdr3_aa: CASSQGGPTEAFF
v_call: TRBV5-1; cdr3_aa: CASRRQSSGNTIYF
v_call: TRBV6-6; cdr3_aa: CASSSTDRGLREKLFF
v_call: TRBV2; cdr3_aa: CASSAAQILSNQPQHF
v_call: TRBV11-2; cdr3_aa: CASSLGHRENQPQHF
v_call: TRBV21-1; cdr3_aa: CASSPCDTEAFF
v_call: TRBV7-7; cdr3_aa: CASSLVRSSYNEQFF
v_call: TRBV2; cdr3_aa: CASSGRGPF
v_call: TRBV5-8; cdr3_aa: CASSKTTSGTSYEQYF
v_call: TRBV11-2; cdr3_aa: CASSLDSSTDTQYF
v_call: TRBV10-1; cdr3_aa: CASSDVPGSGKDTQYF
v_call: TRBV25-1; cdr3_aa: CASSEPQSLRETEAFF
v_call: TRBV19; cdr3_aa: CASSTGRPGGANNYGYTF
v_call: TRBV18; cdr3_aa: CASSPMGQGNYGYTF
v_call: TRBV7-9; cdr3_aa: CASSLVSYPNYGYTF
v_call: TRBV28; cdr3_aa: CASGTPGDNEQFF
v_call: TRBV3-1/TRBV3-2; cdr3_aa: CASSLDRSNSPLHF